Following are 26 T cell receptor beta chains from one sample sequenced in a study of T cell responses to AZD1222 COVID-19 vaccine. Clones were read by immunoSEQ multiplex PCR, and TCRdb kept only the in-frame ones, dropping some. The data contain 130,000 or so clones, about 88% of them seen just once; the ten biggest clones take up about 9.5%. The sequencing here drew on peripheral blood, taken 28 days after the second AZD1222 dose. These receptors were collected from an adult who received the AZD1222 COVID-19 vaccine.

This chain's CDR3 is CASSPGQGRVVTEAFF. CDR3 nucleotides: TGTGCCAGCTCACCCGGACAGGGACGTGTAGTCACTGAAGCTTTCTTT. The V and J genes are TRBV18 and TRBJ1-1, with 8 bases lining up with TRBD1. This CDR3 spans 16 amino acids. Germline V lookup: CDR1 KGHSH, CDR2 LQKENI. The ends lost 3 bases at V and 4 bases at J; junction bases unmatched: 10.

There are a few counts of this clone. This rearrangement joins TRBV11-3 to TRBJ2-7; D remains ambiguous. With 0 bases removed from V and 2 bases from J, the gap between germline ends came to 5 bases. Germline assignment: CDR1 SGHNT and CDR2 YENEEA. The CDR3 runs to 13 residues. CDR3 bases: TGTGCCAGCAGCTTAGATACAGCCTACGAGCAGTACTTC. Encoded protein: CASSLDTAYEQYF.

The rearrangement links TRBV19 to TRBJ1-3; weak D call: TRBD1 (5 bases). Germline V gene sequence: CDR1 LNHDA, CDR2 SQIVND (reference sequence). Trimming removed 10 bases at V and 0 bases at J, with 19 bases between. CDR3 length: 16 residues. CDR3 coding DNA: TGTGCCACCTGGGTGCGCGGGGGATTCTCTGGAAACACCATATATTTT. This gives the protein CATWVRGGFSGNTIYF. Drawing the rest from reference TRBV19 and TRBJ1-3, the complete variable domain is DGGITQSPKYLFRKEGQNVTLSCEQNLNHDAMYWYRQDPGQGLRLIYYSQIVNDFQKGDIAEGYSVSREKKESFPLTVTSAQKNPTAFYLCATWVRGGFSGNTIYFGEGSWLTVV.

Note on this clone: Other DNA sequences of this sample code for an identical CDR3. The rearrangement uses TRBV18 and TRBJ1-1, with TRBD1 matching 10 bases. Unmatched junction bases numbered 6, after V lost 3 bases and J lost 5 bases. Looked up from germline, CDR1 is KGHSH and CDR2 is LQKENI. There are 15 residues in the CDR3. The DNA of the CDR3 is TGTGCCAGCTCACCTCTCCGGGACAGGGGAACTGAAGCTTTCTTT. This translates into CASSPLRDRGTEAFF.

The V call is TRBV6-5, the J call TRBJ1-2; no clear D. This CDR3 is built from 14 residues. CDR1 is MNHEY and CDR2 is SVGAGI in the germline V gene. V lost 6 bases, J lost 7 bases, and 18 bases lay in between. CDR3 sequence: CASRDVGSLSGYTF. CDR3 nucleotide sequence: TGTGCCAGCAGGGACGTGGGATCATTAAGTGGCTACACCTTC.

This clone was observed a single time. The DNA of the CDR3 is TGCGCCAGCATGCAGGACAGGGTCGACACTGAAGCTTTCTTT. Amino acids: CASMQDRVDTEAFF. The rearrangement uses TRBV5-1 and TRBJ1-1, with 8 nucleotides matching TRBD1. Germline CDR1 SGHRS, CDR2 YFSETQ. The CDR3 has 14 amino acids. Unmatched junction bases numbered 7, after V lost 6 bases and J lost 3 bases.

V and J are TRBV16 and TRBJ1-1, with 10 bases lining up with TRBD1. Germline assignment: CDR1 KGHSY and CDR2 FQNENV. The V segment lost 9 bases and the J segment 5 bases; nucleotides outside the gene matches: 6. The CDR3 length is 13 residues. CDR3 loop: CASLGTGATEAFF. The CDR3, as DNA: TGTGCCAGTCTGGGGACAGGGGCTACTGAAGCTTTCTTT. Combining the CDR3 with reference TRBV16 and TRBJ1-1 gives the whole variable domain GEEVAQTPKHLVRGEGQKAKLYCAPIKGHSYVFWYQQVLKNEFKFLISFQNENVFDETGMPKERFSAKCLPNSPCSLEIQATKLEDSAVYFCASLGTGATEAFFGQGTRLTVV.

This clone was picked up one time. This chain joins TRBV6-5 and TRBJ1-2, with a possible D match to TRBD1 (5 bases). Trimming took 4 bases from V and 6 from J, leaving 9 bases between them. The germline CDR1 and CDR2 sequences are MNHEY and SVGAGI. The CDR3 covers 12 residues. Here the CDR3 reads CASSLTVNGYTF. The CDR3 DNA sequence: TGTGCCAGCAGTTTGACAGTAAATGGCTACACCTTC.

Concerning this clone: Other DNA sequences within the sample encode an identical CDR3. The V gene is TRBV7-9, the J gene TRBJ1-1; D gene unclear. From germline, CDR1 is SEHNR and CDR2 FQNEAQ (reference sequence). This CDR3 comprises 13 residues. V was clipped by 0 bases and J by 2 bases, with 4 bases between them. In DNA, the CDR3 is TGTGCCAGCAGCTTAGCGGCTAACACTGAAGCTTTCTTT. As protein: CASSLAANTEAFF.

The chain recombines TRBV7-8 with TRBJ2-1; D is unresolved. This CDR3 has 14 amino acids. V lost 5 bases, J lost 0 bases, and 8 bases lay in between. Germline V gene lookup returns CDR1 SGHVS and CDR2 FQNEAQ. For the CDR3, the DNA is TGTGCCAGCAGCCCGCCGGGCTCCTACAATGAGCAGTTCTTC. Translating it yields CASSPPGSYNEQFF.

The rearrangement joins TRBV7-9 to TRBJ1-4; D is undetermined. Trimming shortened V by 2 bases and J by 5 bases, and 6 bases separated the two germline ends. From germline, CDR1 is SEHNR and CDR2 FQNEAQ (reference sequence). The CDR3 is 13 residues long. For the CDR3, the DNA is TGTGCCAGCAGCTTATCAAGGAATGAAAAACTGTTTTTT. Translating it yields CASSLSRNEKLFF. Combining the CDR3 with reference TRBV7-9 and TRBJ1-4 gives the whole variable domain DTGVSQNPRHKITKRGQNVTFRCDPISEHNRLYWYRQTLGQGPEFLTYFQNEAQLEKSRLLSDRFSAERPKGSFSTLEIQRTEQGDSAMYLCASSLSRNEKLFFGSGTQLSVL.

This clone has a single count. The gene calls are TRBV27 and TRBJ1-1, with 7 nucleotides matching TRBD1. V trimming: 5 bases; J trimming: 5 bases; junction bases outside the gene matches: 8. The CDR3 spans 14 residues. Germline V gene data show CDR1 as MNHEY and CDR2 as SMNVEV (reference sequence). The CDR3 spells CASSQTGSRTEAFF. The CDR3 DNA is TGTGCCAGCAGTCAGACAGGGTCGCGGACTGAAGCTTTCTTT.

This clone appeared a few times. In nucleotides, the CDR3 is TGTGCCAGCAGCTTTGGCAGGCAAACCTACGAGCAGTACTTC. This encodes CASSFGRQTYEQYF. The genes are TRBV5-8 and TRBJ2-7; D unresolved. Germline values: CDR1 SGHTS, CDR2 YDEGEE. CDR3 size: 14 residues. V lost 2 bases and J lost 2, with 11 bases in between.

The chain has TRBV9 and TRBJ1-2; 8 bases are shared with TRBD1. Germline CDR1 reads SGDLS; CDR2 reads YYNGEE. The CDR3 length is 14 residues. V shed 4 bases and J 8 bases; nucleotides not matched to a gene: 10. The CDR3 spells CASSRLQGDEGYTF. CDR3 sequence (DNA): TGTGCCAGCAGCCGATTACAGGGGGATGAGGGCTACACCTTC.

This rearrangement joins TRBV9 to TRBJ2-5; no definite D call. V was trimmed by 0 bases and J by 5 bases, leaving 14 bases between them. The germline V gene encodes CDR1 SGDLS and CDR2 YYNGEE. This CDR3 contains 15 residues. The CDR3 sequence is CASSVATVPGETQYF. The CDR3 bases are TGTGCCAGCAGCGTAGCTACAGTCCCCGGGGAGACCCAGTACTTC.

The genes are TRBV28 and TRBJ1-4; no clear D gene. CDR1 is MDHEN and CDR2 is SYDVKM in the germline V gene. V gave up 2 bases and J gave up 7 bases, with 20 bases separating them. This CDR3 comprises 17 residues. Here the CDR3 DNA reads TGTGCCAGCAGTTTAATTCCGGGTGTCGGACCGGGTGAAAAACTGTTTTTT. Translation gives CASSLIPGVGPGEKLFF.

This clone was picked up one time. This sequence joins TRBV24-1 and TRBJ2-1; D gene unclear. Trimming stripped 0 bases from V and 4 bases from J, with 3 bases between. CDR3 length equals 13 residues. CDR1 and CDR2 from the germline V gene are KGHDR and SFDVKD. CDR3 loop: CATSDLAYNEQFF. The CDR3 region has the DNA TGTGCCACCAGTGATTTGGCTTACAATGAGCAGTTCTTC.

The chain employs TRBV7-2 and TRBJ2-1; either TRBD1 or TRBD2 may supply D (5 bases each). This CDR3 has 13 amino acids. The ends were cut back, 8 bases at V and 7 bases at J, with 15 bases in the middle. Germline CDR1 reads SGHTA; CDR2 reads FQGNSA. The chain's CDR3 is CASSGTVKNEQFF. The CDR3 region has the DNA TGTGCCAGCTCCGGGACGGTCAAGAATGAGCAGTTCTTC.

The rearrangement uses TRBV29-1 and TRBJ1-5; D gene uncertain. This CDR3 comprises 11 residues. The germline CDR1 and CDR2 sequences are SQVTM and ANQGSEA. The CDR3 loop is CVGCGNQPQHF. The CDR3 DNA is TGCGTGGGGTGTGGCAATCAGCCCCAGCATTTT.

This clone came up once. The DNA of the CDR3 is TGTGCCAGCAGCTTAGCTGGGTCGGTCTACGAGCAGTACTTC. It specifies CASSLAGSVYEQYF. V usage is TRBV7-6 and J usage is TRBJ2-7; no firm D call. Between the trimmed V and J ends, which lost 0 bases and 3 bases, there was a span of 9 bases. Germline loops: CDR1 SGHVS, CDR2 FNYEAQ. CDR3 length equals 14 residues.

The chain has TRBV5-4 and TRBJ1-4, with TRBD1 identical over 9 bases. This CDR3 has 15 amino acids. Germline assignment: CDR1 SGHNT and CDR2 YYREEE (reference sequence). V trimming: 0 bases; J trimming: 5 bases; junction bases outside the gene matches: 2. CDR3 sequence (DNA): TGTGCCAGCAGCTTGGGGGGGACAGGGAATGAAAAACTGTTTTTT. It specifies CASSLGGTGNEKLFF.

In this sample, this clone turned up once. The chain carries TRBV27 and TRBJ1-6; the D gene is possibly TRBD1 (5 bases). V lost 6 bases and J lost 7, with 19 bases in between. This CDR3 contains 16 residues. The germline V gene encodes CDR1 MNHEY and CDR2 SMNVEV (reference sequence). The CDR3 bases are TGTGCCAGCAGAAACGTGCAGGGTACGCGGAATTCACCCCTCCACTTT. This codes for CASRNVQGTRNSPLHF.

The CDR3 coding sequence is TGTGCCAGTAGTATAGCTGGGCTCCAGCCCCAGCATTTT. Its protein product is CASSIAGLQPQHF. The gene calls are TRBV19 and TRBJ1-5, with unresolved D. V was cut by 1 base and J by 7 bases, with 8 bases left in between. CDR3 size: 13 residues. The germline V gene has CDR1 LNHDA and CDR2 SQIVND (reference sequence).

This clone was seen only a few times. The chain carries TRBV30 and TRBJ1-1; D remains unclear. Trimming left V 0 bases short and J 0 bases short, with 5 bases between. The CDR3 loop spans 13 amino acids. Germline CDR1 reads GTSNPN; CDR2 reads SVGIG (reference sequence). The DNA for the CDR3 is TGTGCCTGGAGTGTACTTTTGAACACTGAAGCTTTCTTT. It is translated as CAWSVLLNTEAFF. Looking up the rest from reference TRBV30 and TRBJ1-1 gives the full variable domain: SQTIHQWPATLVQPVGSPLSLECTVEGTSNPNLYWYRQAAGRGLQLLFYSVGIGQISSEVPQNLSASRPQDRQFILSSKKLLLSDSGFYLCAWSVLLNTEAFFGQGTRLTVV.

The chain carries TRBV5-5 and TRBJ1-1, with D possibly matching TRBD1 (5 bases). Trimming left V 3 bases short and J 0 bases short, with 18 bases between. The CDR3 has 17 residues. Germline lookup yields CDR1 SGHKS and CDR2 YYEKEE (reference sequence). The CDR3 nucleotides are TGTGCCAGCAGCTGGGGGTGGGTGTATAATATGAACACTGAAGCTTTCTTT. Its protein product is CASSWGWVYNMNTEAFF. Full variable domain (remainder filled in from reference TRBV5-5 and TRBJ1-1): DAGVTQSPTHLIKTRGQQVTLRCSPISGHKSVSWYQQVLGQGPQFIFQYYEKEERGRGNFPDRFSARQFPNYSSELNVNALLLGDSALYLCASSWGWVYNMNTEAFFGQGTRLTVV.

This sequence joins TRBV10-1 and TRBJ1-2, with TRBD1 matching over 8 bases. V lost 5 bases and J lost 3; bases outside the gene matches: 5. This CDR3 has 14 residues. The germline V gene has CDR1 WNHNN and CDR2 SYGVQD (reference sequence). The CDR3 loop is CASSPDRDDYGYTF. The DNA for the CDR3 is TGCGCCAGCAGTCCGGACAGGGACGACTATGGCTACACCTTC.